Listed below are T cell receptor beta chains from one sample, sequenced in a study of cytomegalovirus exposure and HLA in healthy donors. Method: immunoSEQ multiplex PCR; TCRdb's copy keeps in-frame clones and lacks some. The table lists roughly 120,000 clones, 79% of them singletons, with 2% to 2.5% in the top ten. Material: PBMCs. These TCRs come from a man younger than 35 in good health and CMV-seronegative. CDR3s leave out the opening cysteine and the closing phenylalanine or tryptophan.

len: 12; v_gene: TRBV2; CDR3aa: ASTQREGQETQY
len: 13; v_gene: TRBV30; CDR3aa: AGLRGRLSGNTIY
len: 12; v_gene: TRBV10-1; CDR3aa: ASSEAGASNEQF
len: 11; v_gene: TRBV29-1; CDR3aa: SAGQGGLYEQY
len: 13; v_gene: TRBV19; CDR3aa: ASTTQSAGGGELF
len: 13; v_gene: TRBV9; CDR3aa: ASSVARTGNYGYT
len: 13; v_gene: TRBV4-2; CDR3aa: ASSPRGSPNYGYT
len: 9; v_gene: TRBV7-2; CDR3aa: ASSYHDTQY
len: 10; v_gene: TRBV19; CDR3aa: ASANGNNEQF
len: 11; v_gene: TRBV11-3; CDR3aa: ASSPGQGYEQY
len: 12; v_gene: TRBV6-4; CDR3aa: ASSDQGVNYGYT
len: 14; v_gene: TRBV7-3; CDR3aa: ASSLKSGGSYNEQF
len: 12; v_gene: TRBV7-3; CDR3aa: ASSLWTSQDKQF
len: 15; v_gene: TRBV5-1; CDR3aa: ASSWGTRTGTFDEQF
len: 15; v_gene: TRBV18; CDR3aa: ASSPREPGSAGNTIY
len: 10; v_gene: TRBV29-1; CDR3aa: SARDSTYEQY
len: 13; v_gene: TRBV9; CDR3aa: ASSVESGDTYEQY
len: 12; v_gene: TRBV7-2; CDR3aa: ASSQTWVTDTQY
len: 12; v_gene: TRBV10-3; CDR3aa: AISESGRRNEQF
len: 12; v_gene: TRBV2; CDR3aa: ASSEGTSAGELF
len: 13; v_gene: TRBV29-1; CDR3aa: SVGDTLGTNEKLF
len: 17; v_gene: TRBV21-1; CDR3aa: ASRKVSRRTSGRAGELF
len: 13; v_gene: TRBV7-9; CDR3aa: ASSVPGLAQNIQY
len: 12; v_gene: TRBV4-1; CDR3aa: ASSHNRATYGYT
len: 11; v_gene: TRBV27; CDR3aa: ASRGLRIVEQY
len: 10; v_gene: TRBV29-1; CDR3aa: SVVGGHEKLF
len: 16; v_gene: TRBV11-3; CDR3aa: ASSLDQSGSVAYNEQF
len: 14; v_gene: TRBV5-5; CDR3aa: ASSFDRSSYNSPLH
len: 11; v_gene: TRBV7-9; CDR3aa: ASSLGQEYGYT
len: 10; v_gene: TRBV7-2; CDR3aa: ASSTAIDTQY
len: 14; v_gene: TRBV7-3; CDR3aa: ASSLQPGQGIDEQF
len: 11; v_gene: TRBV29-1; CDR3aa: SGSRGMNTEAF
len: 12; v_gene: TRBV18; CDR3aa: ASSSDRPPSPLH
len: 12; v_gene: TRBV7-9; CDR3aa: ASSLSAAMYGYT
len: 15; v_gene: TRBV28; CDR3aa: ASSLVQGRPENQPQH